This TCR beta chain derives from a study of technical replicates of blood from a handful of donors. CDR1 is LNHNV, CDR2 YYDKDF, per germline (reference sequence). CDR3 size: 14 residues. Trimming took off 1 base at V and 6 bases at J, with 10 bases between the two ends. Clones were sequenced by immunoSEQ multiplex PCR, and TCRdb holds only the in-frame ones, with some missing. The repertoire holds tens of thousands of clones, with approximately 97% as singletons. The source of this sequence is a human donor in good health. The sample was T cells isolated from PBMCs. The chain recombines TRBV15 with TRBJ1-5; D is unclear. CDR3 nucleotide sequence: TGTGCCACCAGCAGAGGGACTTCAGGTCAGCCCCAGCATTTT. Its translation: CATSRGTSGQPQHF.